This T cell receptor beta chain was retrieved from a study of cytomegalovirus exposure and HLA in healthy donors (dated by TCRdb to 2017 to 2019). For context, the study as a whole: In an earlier analysis of under 600 of the donors, less than 350 Gb of sequence data and 90 million to 130 million unique TCR beta sequences from about 179 million T cells were reported. Among some 410 genotyped donors of the cohort, an average of approximately 230,000 unique TCR beta nucleotide sequences were sequenced per donor, roughly 18% of them non-productive. About 5 DR-DQ haplotypes were handled as single units for association and clustering, since linkage in the cohort was strong. Rather than using new phenotypic data, the later analysis identified candidate immune exposures from TCR beta sequences and from how often those sequences occurred across donors. In an earlier analysis of about 590 of the donors, high-throughput TCR beta sequencing was used to judge whether each TCR beta V gene segment behaved as functional or pseudogenic. Of the roughly 400 genotyped donors, roughly 80% fell in the genetic ancestry cluster associated with self-reported Caucasian donors. Class I and class II HLA loci were covered by the typing at four-digit resolution. To predict cytomegalovirus infection status, the study brought together high-throughput TCR immunosequencing, statistical association of individual TCRs with disease status, and machine learning. A later genetic analysis took genome-wide SNP genotypes for about 55% of the 666 donors and used that subset as a discovery cohort. The study aimed to test whether cataloging public T cell receptors could reveal signatures of past pathogen exposure. Using immunosequencing, the study profiled T cell repertoires from fewer than 850 subjects and related those repertoires to cytomegalovirus serostatus. In a later analysis, previously published TCR beta repertoires from several hundred donors were re-analyzed and high-resolution HLA genotyping was added so that TCR occurrence patterns could be studied. About 300 gigabases of sequencing data and 70 million to 100 million unique TCR sequences were included in an early release covering about 620 HLA-typed donors. All discovery cohort repertoires had been generated on a single sequencing platform. Donor age, sex, ethnicity and CMV serostatus were compiled together with the repertoire data. Typing coverage varied by locus: about 629-630 donors for A, B, C, DRB1 and DQB1; roughly 520 for DQA1; about 590 for DPA1; roughly 450 for DPB1. Along with the approximately 700-subject first cohort, a separate validation cohort of more than 90 different subjects was used.

The cohort was made up of several hundred healthy bone marrow donors. At the time of sampling, every cohort member was nominally healthy, though immune exposures that went unrecorded were likely present. The donor tested CMV seropositive, placing the donor among the roughly 270 seropositive members of the cohort. Every donor gave a peripheral blood sample, and the peripheral blood mononuclear cells from that sample were used for TCR beta sequencing. Genomic DNA extraction from the blood cell samples was performed with the Qiagen DNeasy Blood Extraction Kit. Libraries were constructed by the immunoSEQ multiplex PCR assay. For the multiplex PCR, a mixture combining 60 forward primers for TCR Vbeta segments and 13 reverse primers for TCR Jbeta segments was used. Amplification of the CDR3 region of rearranged TCR beta genes was performed with a multiplex PCR assay on genomic DNA. On the Illumina HiSeq System, the amplified TCR beta libraries were sequenced as 87-base-pair reads. The original methods were these. A later analysis counted about 80 million unique TCR beta chains across the 690 or so repertoires, and roughly 10 million of these chains were shared by at least two donors. Raw reads were error-corrected and collapsed into unique sequences with a nearest-neighbor algorithm that merged closely related sequences to remove PCR and sequencing errors. CDR3 sequences were aligned to IMGT reference sequences to assign V, D and J gene segments. For a sequence to be retained, at least a six-nucleotide match to both a V gene segment and a J gene segment was required. A rearrangement was called productive if the CDR3 had no stop codons and remained in frame with V and J, and every other rearrangement was called non-productive. CDR3 was defined according to IMGT convention as the region running from the second conserved V-encoded cysteine to the conserved J-encoded phenylalanine. The earlier analysis of a few hundred of the donors excluded sequences that lacked an unambiguous match to a single V gene segment. In an earlier analysis of approximately 610 of the donors, V segments were called functional above 56.7% productive rearrangements and were called segregating when the between-donor standard deviation exceeded 5%. To diagnose cytomegalovirus status from the catalog of TCR beta chain sequences, a statistical classification framework was built. In a later analysis, TCR nucleotide sequences were compared against IMGT/GENE-DB human TR gene sequences so that V and J genes could be assigned. In a later analysis, CDR3 sequences and most-parsimonious VDJ recombination scenarios were assigned using the TCRdist pipeline. In a later analysis, every TCR beta chain was defined by the combination of its CDR3 amino acid sequence and its V-gene family, and reads without a unique V-gene family were dropped. A later analysis removed several hundred highly shared, low-generation-probability nucleotide sequences to deal with suspected cross-contamination and a sequencing artifact. A later analysis calculated a clonal expansion index for each public chain from normalized within-repertoire ranks of inferred template counts. A later analysis computed generation probabilities with a VDJ recombination model fitted to out-of-frame rearrangements, and checked the results against IGoR. In a later analysis, hypergeometric tests were used to score TCR-TCR, TCR-HLA and TCR-CMV co-occurrence, with a repertoire-size bias correction applied to TCR pairs. A later analysis estimated false discovery rates by permuting HLA or CMV assignments 20 times. In a later analysis, co-occurring TCRs were grouped using DBSCAN, and TCRdist sequence similarity was added for clustering within HLA-allele-positive subsets. For co-occurrence clustering, repertoires with fewer than 30,000 or more than 120,000 public chains were excluded, along with roughly five repertoires with anomalous nucleotide sharing. The table comes from immuneACCESS by way of TCRdb, which keeps in-frame sequences with V and J called. Part of the clones is missing from these tables; in studies checked, under half for an unresolved V gene and the rest for unknown reasons. For V, J and clone size, that table is used; D and trimming come from the DNA. This sample comprises approximately 190,000 clones, roughly 12% of them detected only once. The ten largest clones represent about 7.8% of the sample.

In its sample, this clone was seen a few times. What antigen it recognizes has not been identified. One base away there is no much larger clone; base qualities are not given. General study outcomes and caveats: In a later analysis, HLA-associated TCR beta chains showed more clonal expansion and lower generation probabilities than non-associated chains that were equally common. According to a later analysis, most CMV-associated TCR beta chains appeared to be HLA-restricted, and the HLA associations seemed to be driven largely by CMV exposure. A total of 150 or so TCR beta chains were listed by the study as associated with cytomegalovirus. Some IMGT-functional V segments, including TRBV6-2 and TRBV6-3, could not be told apart with the 87-base-pair reads, so those segments were excluded. CMV serostatus was the only immune exposure information available for the cohort. Specific HLA alleles were associated with roughly 16,000 TCR beta sequences at a false discovery rate of 0.05 in a later analysis. In both the original and validation cohorts, the classifier was reported to diagnose cytomegalovirus status with high specificity and sensitivity. A few of the identified cytomegalovirus-associated TCR beta chains were confirmed in vitro to be specific for cytomegalovirus antigens. A later analysis reported that several top co-occurrence clusters appeared linked to parvovirus B19, influenza, CMV and Epstein-Barr virus. A later analysis found that TCR association rates varied across HLA loci, with DRB1 alleles showing the most associated TCRs and HLA-C alleles the fewest. The authors suggested that the approach could potentially be extended to other disease states and immunological phenotypes. When HLA alleles, especially DR and DQ, strongly co-occurred, attributing TCR associations to individual alleles was difficult. An association between a missense DCLRE1C variant and V-gene and J-gene trimming of TCR beta chains was found in a later genetic analysis and replicated in an independent cohort. Most TCR sequences were observed very rarely across donors, whereas some public TCRs were present in many individuals. A further reported finding was that TCR beta sequences accurately predicted the HLA-A and HLA-B alleles for most subjects in the first cohort. Roughly 17 rarely observed V segments, including chromosome 9 orphons, were excluded from the earlier analysis of several hundred of the donors because counts were too low. In an earlier analysis of approximately 600 of the donors, most TCR beta V segments were observed in productive rearrangements about 90% or about 30% of the time, broadly matching IMGT annotations. HLA typing was unavailable for some donors at each locus, so association tests used only the typed subset. A cluster of highly shared sequence variants was judged likely to represent a technical artifact of the sequencing pipeline. The presence/absence analyses assumed that sequencing depth was roughly uniform across donors, and that assumption may not be true. In a later genetic analysis, fewer N-insertions in productive TCRs were reported among donors in an Asian-associated ancestry cluster than the 666-donor mean. Linkage disequilibrium might explain the correlated functional status among segregating V segments, but an unknown experimental factor could not be ruled out. The cohort was sequenced for TCR beta chains only, and without alpha or paired-chain data the features that could be detected were limited.

Its CDR3 holds 14 amino acids, cysteine through phenylalanine. Just the 42-base CDR3 DNA is kept, in frame starting at base 1. As encoded in the germline V gene, CDR1 is ENHRY while CDR2 is SYGVKD. Relative to germline, V is 6 bases shorter and J is 4 bases shorter, with 15 bases between their ends. The chain couples TRBV10-3 to TRBJ1-1; the D gene lacks a confident call. The TCR was taken from a man aged 50 to 59 in good health and CMV-seropositive. Input material: PBMCs. This receptor has the CDR3 CAISLDLRSTEAFF. The nucleotide sequence reads TGTGCCATCAGCTTGGATCTAAGGAGCACTGAAGCTTTCTTT.